The next 19 T cell receptor beta chains were all read from a single sample in a study of blood T cell repertoires in COVID-19. Produced via immunoSEQ multiplex PCR; TCRdb's table is partial and in-frame only. The table records about 39,000 clones, roughly 78% of them present only once. Sample: peripheral blood. Every receptor here comes from a man in his sixties or seventies with acute or convalescent COVID-19.

This clone was seen a few times. The chain uses TRBV28 and TRBJ1-1; 7 nucleotides line up with TRBD1. Germline V gene data show CDR1 as MDHEN and CDR2 as SYDVKM. V dropped 6 bases and J dropped 3; count of bases not matched to a gene: 10. CDR3 length: 15 amino acids. The CDR3 reads CASRTGLRGDTEAFF. In DNA, the CDR3 is TGTGCCAGCAGGACAGGGCTCCGAGGGGACACTGAAGCTTTCTTT. The full variable domain, rest sourced from reference TRBV28 and TRBJ1-1, is DVKVTQSSRYLVKRTGEKVFLECVQDMDHENMFWYRQDPGLGLRLIYFSYDVKMKEKGDIPEGYSVSREKKERFSLILESASTNQTSMYLCASRTGLRGDTEAFFGQGTRLTVV.

The rearrangement links TRBV5-3 to TRBJ1-1; maybe TRBD1 (6 bases). TRBV5-3 is an open reading frame whose function is uncertain. This CDR3 spans 16 amino acids. V gave up 4 bases and J gave up 3 bases, with 19 bases separating them. CDR3 protein: CARSPQGGGRDTEAFF. In DNA, the CDR3 is TGTGCCAGAAGCCCTCAGGGTGGGGGCAGAGACACTGAAGCTTTCTTT.

V gene TRBV9 combines with J gene TRBJ1-3; 7 bases are shared with TRBD1. The CDR3 loop spans 15 amino acids. V trimming: 3 bases; J trimming: 4 bases; junction bases outside the gene matches: 7. Looked up from germline, CDR1 is SGDLS and CDR2 is YYNGEE. CDR3 DNA: TGTGCCAGCAGCGAGACAGGGACGGTAGGAAACACCATATATTTT. It specifies CASSETGTVGNTIYF.

V gene TRBV5-1 combines with J gene TRBJ1-6, with D possibly being TRBD1 (6 bases). Trimming took 4 bases from V and 7 from J, leaving 9 bases between them. Germline CDR1 reads SGHRS; CDR2 reads YFSETQ. This CDR3 contains 13 residues. Written as DNA, the CDR3 is TGCGCCAGCAGCGAGGACAGCAATTCACCCCTCCACTTT. Translated, it gives CASSEDSNSPLHF.

This clone was picked up one time. The rearrangement links TRBV11-2 to TRBJ2-7; D not resolved. This CDR3 comprises 16 residues. The germline V and J ends were trimmed by 0 bases and 0 bases, with 12 bases remaining between them. CDR1 is SGHAT and CDR2 is FQNNGV in the germline V gene. The CDR3 bases are TGTGCCAGCAGCTTAGAAGTAGCCATGAGCTCCTACGAGCAGTACTTC. Protein sequence: CASSLEVAMSSYEQYF.

The chain recombines TRBV9 with TRBJ1-6, with 8 nucleotides matching TRBD1. J was trimmed by 10 bases and V by 3 bases; bases with no gene match: 9. The CDR3 is made up of 15 amino acids. Germline V gene lookup returns CDR1 SGDLS and CDR2 YYNGEE. The CDR3 here is CASSAGTGLWSPLHF. CDR3 coding DNA: TGTGCCAGCAGCGCGGGGACAGGCCTTTGGTCACCCCTCCACTTT.

J is TRBJ2-2 and V is TRBV10-1; TRBD2 aligns across 8 bases. The CDR3 spans 13 residues. V lost 9 bases to trimming and J lost 6 bases; unmatched junction nucleotides: 6. Per the germline V gene, CDR1 is WNHNN and CDR2 is SYGVQD (reference sequence). As DNA, the CDR3 is TGCGCCAGAGGACTAGCCCGGGCCGGGGAGCTGTTTTTT. Translating it yields CARGLARAGELFF.

The rearrangement joins TRBV2 to TRBJ1-5; D gene unclear. The CDR3 totals 15 residues. Germline V gene data show CDR1 as SNHLY and CDR2 as FYNNEI. The ends were cut back, 6 bases at V and 4 bases at J, with 16 bases in the middle. For the CDR3, the DNA is TGTGCCAGCAGGGAGTCCGGGTCTCCAAATCAGCCCCAGCATTTT. It encodes CASRESGSPNQPQHF.

V gene TRBV7-2 combines with J gene TRBJ2-5; 8 bases fit TRBD1. J was trimmed by 4 bases and V by 2 bases; bases with no gene match: 3. Germline CDR1 SGHTA, CDR2 FQGNSA. The CDR3 has 14 residues. This chain's CDR3 is CASSLKDRVETQYF. CDR3 bases: TGTGCCAGCAGCTTAAAGGACAGGGTAGAGACCCAGTACTTC.

This chain links TRBV12-5 with TRBJ2-7, with 11 bases aligning to TRBD2. This CDR3 has 16 amino acids. Germline V gene sequence: CDR1 LGHNT, CDR2 FRNRAP. V gave up 6 bases and J gave up 2 bases; unmatched junction bases: 9. The DNA of the CDR3 is TGTGCTAGTGGCCTCGGGACTAGCGGACGACCCTACGAGCAGTACTTC. It yields the protein CASGLGTSGRPYEQYF.

This clone has just a few counts. The chain combines TRBV4-3 with TRBJ2-7; no firm D call. The CDR3 covers 16 residues. The germline V gene encodes CDR1 LGHNA and CDR2 YSLEER. Trimming removed 1 base from V and 1 base from J, with 14 bases in between. The CDR3 DNA sequence: TGCGCCAGCAGCCAAGGGGTAGCCGGAGAATCCTACGAGCAGTACTTC. Protein product: CASSQGVAGESYEQYF.

CDR3 nucleotides: TGTGCCAGCCTCTTAGTAGGGGCCGGGGAGCTGTTTTTT. Its translation: CASLLVGAGELFF. V and J are TRBV28 and TRBJ2-2, with D possibly being TRBD1 (5 bases). V was clipped by 8 bases and J by 6 bases, with 13 bases between them. CDR3 length: 13 residues. Germline values: CDR1 MDHEN, CDR2 SYDVKM.

The rearrangement uses TRBV6-2 or TRBV6-3 and TRBJ2-1; TRBD2 matches at 10 bases. The germline V gene has CDR1 MNHEY and CDR2 SVGEGT. V lost 1 base, J lost 5 bases, and 2 bases stayed unmatched. This CDR3 is built from 15 residues. The CDR3 DNA sequence: TGTGCCAGCAGTTACTTACTAGCGGGAAACAATGAGCAGTTCTTC. As protein: CASSYLLAGNNEQFF.

This chain joins TRBV5-4 and TRBJ2-3, with D possibly matching TRBD1 (5 bases). The CDR3 length is 16 residues. From germline, CDR1 is SGHNT and CDR2 YYREEE (reference sequence). V lost 0 bases and J lost 2, with 13 bases in between. CDR3 in DNA: TGTGCCAGCAGCTTGGGATCAGGGTCCCTCACAGATACGCAGTATTTT. It codes for CASSLGSGSLTDTQYF. The full variable domain, rest sourced from reference TRBV5-4 and TRBJ2-3, is ETGVTQSPTHLIKTRGQQVTLRCSSQSGHNTVSWYQQALGQGPQFIFQYYREEENGRGNFPPRFSGLQFPNYSSELNVNALELDDSALYLCASSLGSGSLTDTQYFGPGTRLTVL.

This sequence joins TRBV19 and TRBJ2-1, with TRBD2 identical over 16 bases. V trimming: 4 bases; J trimming: 5 bases; junction bases outside the gene matches: 14. This CDR3 is built from 20 residues. Germline-derived CDR1 and CDR2 are LNHDA and SQIVND (reference sequence). CDR3 protein: CASSRGALGTSGRVNNEQFF. The CDR3 DNA is TGTGCCAGTAGTAGGGGGGCACTAGGGACTAGCGGGAGGGTTAACAATGAGCAGTTCTTC.

The rearrangement uses TRBV7-9 and TRBJ2-1; 7 nucleotides align to TRBD1. There are 16 residues in the CDR3. Germline loops: CDR1 SEHNR, CDR2 FQNEAQ (reference sequence). J gave up 1 base and V 2 bases, and 5 bases lay outside the gene matches. CDR3 in DNA: TGTGCCAGCAGCTTACCAGGGGGAAGGTCCTACAATGAGCAGTTCTTC. This translates into CASSLPGGRSYNEQFF. Full variable domain (missing parts from reference TRBV7-9 and TRBJ2-1): DTGVSQNPRHKITKRGQNVTFRCDPISEHNRLYWYRQTLGQGPEFLTYFQNEAQLEKSRLLSDRFSAERPKGSFSTLEIQRTEQGDSAMYLCASSLPGGRSYNEQFFGPGTRLTVL.

This chain connects TRBV24-1 to TRBJ1-1; D remains unclear. Between the trimmed V and J ends, which lost 7 bases and 5 bases, there was a span of 10 bases. The CDR3 totals 12 residues. Per the germline V gene, CDR1 is KGHDR and CDR2 is SFDVKD. The CDR3 DNA sequence: TGTGCCACCAGCGCCCCGGGAACTGAAGCTTTCTTT. Protein: CATSAPGTEAFF.

The chain has TRBV7-3 and TRBJ1-1, with 7 bases lining up with TRBD1. The CDR3 runs 13 residues. V was pared by 5 bases and J by 6 bases, with 6 bases of the junction left unmatched. Germline V lookup: CDR1 SGHTA, CDR2 FQGTGA. The CDR3 DNA reads TGTGCCAGCAGCCCAGGGGGGTATGCTGAAGCTTTCTTT. Amino acids: CASSPGGYAEAFF.

The chain joins TRBV7-9 to TRBJ1-1; TRBD1 agrees at 12 bases. The CDR3 contains 16 residues. The V gene's germline CDR1 is SEHNR and CDR2 FQNEAQ (reference sequence). V trimming: 5 bases; J trimming: 2 bases; junction bases outside the gene matches: 6. The chain's CDR3 is CASSLRDRGLNTEAFF. CDR3 bases: TGTGCCAGCAGCCTCCGGGACAGGGGGCTTAACACTGAAGCTTTCTTT.